This is a list of T cell receptor beta chains from one sample in a study of breast tumors, draining lymph nodes, adjacent tissues. TCRdb re-derived calls from the multiplex PCR reads in MiXCR, one entry per CDR3 protein. The sample shows about 21,000 distinct CDR3 sequences, 40% to 45% of them seen only once. The sequenced sample was breast tumor tissue. Receptors were obtained from a female donor with breast cancer. Some clones in this sample may be carry-over from other donors' samples. The CDR3 runs from the conserved cysteine through the conserved F or W. A D gene is named only where the DNA matches it firmly. The size field is filled for only some rows; it gives once, few, many or a size class.

>TRBJ1-3|TRBV7-9|-|TRBD1
TGTGCCAGCAGTCCTCAGGGGGGCCCTGGGAACACCATATATTTT
CASSPQGGPGNTIYF
>TRBJ1-5|TRBV19|once|-
TGTGCCAGTAGTATAGCGGTCGGGGTTGTACAGCCCCAGCATTTT
CASSIAVGVVQPQHF
>TRBJ1-1|TRBV19|-|-
TGTGCCAGTAGCCGTATCGGTGGGGGGACCCTTGAAACTTTCTTT
CASSRIGGGTLETFF
>TRBJ1-2|TRBV6-1|once|TRBD1
TGTGCCAGCAGTGAAACCCGGGACAGCTATGGCTACACCTTC
CASSETRDSYGYTF
>TRBJ2-7|TRBV9|-|-
TGTGCCAGCAGCGGCGGAATAAACCTTCGGGCCTCGCGCGAGCAGTACTTC
CASSGGINLRASREQYF
>TRBJ2-3|TRBV7-9|many|-
TGTGCCAGCAGCTTAGAACGGTCGCCTTCTCAACCAGATCCGCAGTATTTT
CASSLERSPSQPDPQYF
>TRBJ2-2|TRBV12-3/TRBV12-4|-|-
TGTGCCAGCAGTCCCGAGGGGCGTCTTAACACCGGGGAGCTGTTTTTT
CASSPEGRLNTGELFF
>TRBJ1-3|TRBV12-3/TRBV12-4|-|TRBD1
TGTGCCACACTTAACAGGGGCGCGAGAAACACCATATATTTT
CATLNRGARNTIYF
>TRBJ2-7|TRBV18|-|-
TGTGCCAGCTCACCACTCGACAGTTCCTACGAGCAGTACTTC
CASSPLDSSYEQYF
>TRBJ2-7|TRBV5-1|-|-
TGCGCCAGCAGCCTGGACCGGCGGGGACCTTCCTACGAGCAGTACTTC
CASSLDRRGPSYEQYF
>TRBJ2-7|TRBV30|many|TRBD2
TGTGCCTGGAGTGTAGACGGGGGGACTAGGAGTGAGCAGTACTTC
CAWSVDGGTRSEQYF
>TRBJ2-7|TRBV2|many|-
TGTGCCAGCAGTGTCGGTGAGGTCGAGCAGTACTTC
CASSVGEVEQYF
>TRBJ1-1|TRBV7-9|few|TRBD1
TGTGCCAGCAGCTCGGACAGGGGGGACACTGAAGCTTTCTTT
CASSSDRGDTEAFF
>TRBJ2-1|TRBV13|-|-
TGTGCCAGCAGCTCCCCAGTGGGTAGCTCCTACAATGAGCAGTTCTTC
CASSSPVGSSYNEQFF
>TRBJ2-7|TRBV2|-|-
TGTGCCAGCAGTGTTAAGGATTACGAGCAGTACTTC
CASSVKDYEQYF
>TRBJ2-2|TRBV19|many|-
TGTGCCAGTGCTACAGGGTTGACAGAGCTGTTTTTT
CASATGLTELFF
>TRBJ2-2|TRBV6-1|few|-
TGTGCCAGCAGTGAAGATTCGAACACCGGGGAGCTGTTTTTT
CASSEDSNTGELFF
>TRBJ2-7|TRBV30|many|-
TGTGCCTGGACTCACCGGGGATTGAGAGAGCAGTACTTC
CAWTHRGLREQYF